One and the same sample provided the 21 T cell receptor beta chains below, sequenced in a study of tumor-infiltrating lymphocytes in oesophageal squamous cell carcinoma. TCRdb passed the PCR reads through MiXCR, listing each CDR3 protein once. Here the sample spans about 11,000 distinct CDR3 sequences, 50% to 65% being singletons. Sequenced: esophageal tumor tissue. All receptors come from a male donor with esophageal squamous cell carcinoma.

V is TRBV7-9 and J is TRBJ2-3; TRBD1 might be the D (6 bases). The ends were cut back, 1 base at V and 1 base at J, with 12 bases in the middle. This CDR3 is built from 16 residues. CDR1 is SEHNR, CDR2 FQNEAQ, per germline (reference sequence). This CDR3 reads CASSLDFHRGTDTQYF. The DNA of the CDR3 is TGTGCCAGCAGCTTAGACTTTCACAGGGGCACAGATACGCAGTATTTT.

This clonotype was counted at least ten times. The chain employs TRBV6-1 and TRBJ1-1, with TRBD1 matching over 8 bases. After removal of 6 bases from V and 5 bases from J, the junction contained 5 bases not matched to a gene. The CDR3 runs to 13 residues. CDR1 is MNHNS and CDR2 is SASEGT in the germline V gene. The CDR3 nucleotides read TGTGCCAGCAGGACAGGGGCGCGGACTGAAGCTTTCTTT. Amino acid sequence: CASRTGARTEAFF.

The chain joins TRBV7-8 to TRBJ2-5, with 11 bases fitting TRBD2. The J call may be in error: the DNA end matches TRBJ2-1 better. Germline V gene lookup returns CDR1 SGHVS and CDR2 FQNEAQ. This CDR3 is built from 16 residues. The CDR3 here is CASSSSTSGNGREQFF. The CDR3 DNA reads as TGTGCCAGCAGCTCCTCGACTAGCGGGAATGGGAGGGAGCAGTTCTTC.

The genes are TRBV6-1 and TRBJ2-5; D is ambiguous. The CDR3 length is 11 residues. Germline CDR1 is MNHNS and CDR2 is SASEGT. With 6 bases removed from V and 5 bases from J, the gap between germline ends came to 7 bases. The CDR3 is CASRKQETQYF. The CDR3 nucleotides read TGTGCCAGCAGAAAACAGGAGACCCAGTACTTC.

The chain is built from TRBV7-2 and TRBJ2-1; TRBD1 agrees at 8 bases. The closer fit of TRBJ2-5 to the DNA end suggests the J call may be wrong. This CDR3 spans 12 amino acids. CDR1 is SGHTA, CDR2 FQGNSA, per germline. CDR3 DNA sequence: TGTGCCAGCAGCTGGGACAGGGAGACCCAGTACTTC. It encodes CASSWDRETQYF.

V gene TRBV7-2 combines with J gene TRBJ2-3; no clear D. The J call is uncertain, as TRBJ2-1 better fits the DNA end. From germline, CDR1 is SGHTA and CDR2 FQGNSA. The CDR3 totals 11 residues. CDR3 region: CASSLSYEQFF. The CDR3 DNA reads TGTGCCAGCAGCTTAAGCTACGAGCAGTTCTTC.

This clonotype was seen repeatedly, ten times or more. Just one base apart from a much larger clone, this may be a read error. V usage is TRBV19 and J usage is TRBJ2-1; D is uncertain. The J call is uncertain, as TRBJ2-7 better fits the DNA end. Germline V lookup: CDR1 LNHDA, CDR2 SQIVND (reference sequence). The CDR3 runs to 11 residues. The CDR3, as DNA: TGTGCCAGTAGTATCAGGAATGAGCAGTACTTC. It specifies CASSIRNEQYF.

By share of the sample, this clonotype is medium-sized. The genes are TRBV6-1 and TRBJ1-3; a weak D match, TRBD1 (5 bases). CDR1 is MNHNS and CDR2 is SASEGT in the germline V gene. CDR3 length: 13 amino acids. Trimming removed 4 bases from V and 4 bases from J, with 8 bases in between. In DNA form, the CDR3 reads TGTGCCAGCAGTGGTGACAGCGGAAACACCATATATTTT. As protein: CASSGDSGNTIYF.

This clonotype is medium-sized. This chain connects TRBV6-1 to TRBJ1-2; possibly TRBD1 for D (6 bases). The length of the CDR3 is 14 residues. V lost 6 bases, J lost 3 bases, and 14 bases lay in between. CDR1 is MNHNS, CDR2 SASEGT, per germline. Here the CDR3 DNA reads TGTGCCAGCAGGAACCTGGACAGCCACTATGGCTACACCTTC. Its translation: CASRNLDSHYGYTF.

The chain joins TRBV24-1 to TRBJ2-5; possibly TRBD1 or TRBD2 for D (5 bases each). With the DNA end fitting TRBJ2-1 better, the J assignment may be wrong. The germline gives CDR1 KGHDR, CDR2 SFDVKD. The CDR3 covers 16 residues. CDR3 DNA sequence: TGTGCCACCAGGGGGCGAGGGTTAAGCTCCTACAATGAGCAGTTCTTC. It translates to CATRGRGLSSYNEQFF.

V is TRBV7-8 and J is TRBJ1-5; the match to TRBD1 covers 8 bases. Germline CDR1 SGHVS, CDR2 FQNEAQ. The ends lost 2 bases at V and 8 bases at J; junction bases unmatched: 8. The CDR3 length is 15 residues. In DNA, the CDR3 is TGTGCCAGCAGCTTACTCCAGGGGGCGGGGGAGCCCCAGCATTTT. Translated, it gives CASSLLQGAGEPQHF.

Concerning this clonotype itself: Since a much larger clone is just one base distant, this may be a read error. The chain couples TRBV7-3 to TRBJ2-1; 7 nucleotides agree with TRBD1. Germline values: CDR1 SGHTA, CDR2 FQGTGA. The CDR3 extends over 15 amino acids. The J segment lost 10 bases and the V segment lost 5 bases, leaving 14 bases of the junction unmatched. The CDR3 nucleotides read TGTGCCAGCAGCCTGAATCCCGGGACAGCCTACGAGCAGTTCTTC. Protein product: CASSLNPGTAYEQFF.

This chain links TRBV5-1 with TRBJ2-6; the D is unclear. CDR1 is SGHRS and CDR2 is YFSETQ in the germline V gene. The CDR3 is 15 residues long. The V and J ends lost 0 bases and 1 base respectively, with 5 bases between them. The CDR3 sequence is CASSLVGSGANVLTF. For the CDR3, the DNA is TGCGCCAGCAGCTTGGTGGGATCTGGGGCCAACGTCCTGACTTTC. The full variable domain, its missing parts supplied by reference TRBV5-1 and TRBJ2-6, is KAGVTQTPRYLIKTRGQQVTLSCSPISGHRSVSWYQQTPGQGLQFLFEYFSETQRNKGNFPGRFSGRQFSNSRSEMNVSTLELGDSALYLCASSLVGSGANVLTFGAGSRLTVL.

This clonotype was seen a handful of times. The rearrangement joins TRBV7-2 to TRBJ2-1; 8 nucleotides line up with TRBD2. The J call is doubtful: the DNA matches TRBJ2-7 better. CDR1 is SGHTA and CDR2 is FQGNSA in the germline V gene. The CDR3 covers 15 residues. The CDR3 nucleotides read TGTGCCAGCAGCCCCAAGGGCGGGAGGTTCTCCGAGCAGTACTTC. It codes for CASSPKGGRFSEQYF.

A remark on this clonotype: One end of the junction fails to match germline, which may point to a read error. This chain uses TRBV7-6 with TRBJ2-3, with TRBD1 matching over 9 bases. The CDR3 is 14 residues long. Per germline, CDR1 SGHVS and CDR2 FNYEAQ. This CDR3 is CASSLAGTGSPTSF. The CDR3 DNA reads TGTGCCAGCAGCTTAGCCGGGACAGGGTCCCCCACCTCCTTT.

The rearrangement joins TRBV7-2 to TRBJ1-5; D remains ambiguous. Trimming cost V 1 base and J 4 bases, with 11 bases left between them. This CDR3 is 15 amino acids long. CDR1 and CDR2 from the germline V gene are SGHTA and FQGNSA. The CDR3 nucleotides read TGTGCCAGCAGCTTAGGTGGACGCCGAAATCAGCCCCAGCATTTT. Translation: CASSLGGRRNQPQHF.

Many counts were recorded for this clonotype. V is TRBV5-1 and J is TRBJ2-2; D is undetermined. Germline CDR1 reads SGHRS; CDR2 reads YFSETQ. The CDR3 has 13 residues. V lost 4 bases, J lost 5 bases, and 9 bases lay in between. The CDR3 sequence is CASSASGTGELFF. The CDR3 nucleotides read TGCGCCAGCAGCGCGTCCGGGACCGGGGAGCTGTTTTTT.

The rearrangement joins TRBV7-2 to TRBJ2-5; 12 bases align to TRBD2. Matching the DNA end better, TRBJ2-7 makes the J call doubtful. This CDR3 has 14 residues. CDR1 is SGHTA, CDR2 FQGNSA, per germline. The CDR3 DNA reads as TGTGCCAGCAGCCCAGGACTAGCGGGAAACGAGCAGTACTTC. Encoded protein: CASSPGLAGNEQYF.

V is TRBV6-6 and J is TRBJ2-4; the D call may be TRBD1 or TRBD2 (5 bases each). This CDR3 spans 14 amino acids. The germline CDR1 and CDR2 sequences are MNHNY and SVGAGI (reference sequence). The ends were cut back, 2 bases at V and 0 bases at J, with 5 bases in the middle. Here the CDR3 reads CASSYGGAKNIQYF. The CDR3 coding sequence is TGTGCCAGCAGTTACGGGGGAGCCAAAAACATTCAGTACTTC.

The rearrangement uses TRBV24-1 and TRBJ1-4; D gene ambiguous. Per germline, CDR1 KGHDR and CDR2 SFDVKD. Trimming shortened V by 3 bases and J by 8 bases, and 15 bases separated the two germline ends. The CDR3 is 15 amino acids. Here the CDR3 DNA reads TGTGCCACCAGTGATCCCAACTCGGGCGGAGAAAAACTGTTTTTT. Its protein is CATSDPNSGGEKLFF.

There are a few counts of this clonotype. The genes are TRBV28 and TRBJ2-3; TRBD1 aligns across 10 bases. The V gene end was trimmed by 5 bases and the J gene end by 3 bases; junction bases not matched to a gene: 5. Germline lookup yields CDR1 MDHEN and CDR2 SYDVKM. The CDR3 length is 15 residues. The CDR3, as DNA: TGTGCCAGCAGTCGGGACAGGGGTTGGACAGATACGCAGTATTTT. It specifies CASSRDRGWTDTQYF.